These 7 T cell receptor beta chains came from one sample sequenced in a study of CD8 T cells in Susac syndrome. cDNA came from approximately 0.5 to 1 ug RNA primed by random hexamers. Each CDR3 protein gets one entry after TCRdb re-called the immunoSEQ multiplex PCR reads with MiXCR. The sample records about 200,000 distinct CDR3 sequences, 95% being singletons. Specimen: CD4+ T cells from PBMCs. All receptors derive from a human donor with multiple sclerosis.

The V and J genes are TRBV10-3 and TRBJ1-1, with D perhaps TRBD1 (5 bases). Germline-derived CDR1 and CDR2 are ENHRY and SYGVKD. CDR3 size: 14 residues. Trimming removed 6 bases at V and 1 base at J, with 12 bases between. The CDR3 here is CAIRGGNPNTEAFF. DNA of the CDR3: TGTGCCATCAGGGGGGGAAACCCGAACACTGAAGCTTTCTTT.

The chain joins TRBV3-1 to TRBJ1-2, with 8 bases lining up with TRBD1. The CDR3 loop spans 14 amino acids. The germline CDR1 and CDR2 sequences are LGHDT and YNNKEL (reference sequence). The ends lost 0 bases at V and 6 bases at J; junction bases unmatched: 3. Written as DNA, the CDR3 is TGTGCCAGCAGCCAAGAGGTCAGGGGGCATGGCTACACCTTC. It specifies CASSQEVRGHGYTF.

The chain carries TRBV20-1 and TRBJ2-1, with D possibly being TRBD1 (5 bases). This CDR3 has 11 residues. V was cut by 3 bases and J by 12 bases, with 12 bases left in between. Germline CDR1 reads DFQATT; CDR2 reads SNEGSKA (reference sequence). CDR3 nucleotide sequence: TGCAGTGCTAGTGGGCAGGGAAGGCAGTTCTTC. This gives the protein CSASGQGRQFF.

The V and J genes are TRBV27 and TRBJ1-4, with D unresolved. The CDR3 has 16 amino acids. Deletions cut 5 bases from V and 3 bases from J, with 16 bases between. The germline V gene has CDR1 MNHEY and CDR2 SMNVEV (reference sequence). The CDR3 coding sequence is TGTGCCAGCAGTCTGAGGCAGCCTGACGCTAATGAAAAACTGTTTTTT. It translates to CASSLRQPDANEKLFF.

This rearrangement joins TRBV3-1 to TRBJ1-2; D not resolved. The CDR3 contains 14 residues. The germline V gene encodes CDR1 LGHDT and CDR2 YNNKEL (reference sequence). Trimming removed 0 bases from V and 4 bases from J, with 9 bases in between. The CDR3: CASSQDAVSYGYTF. The CDR3 nucleotides are TGTGCCAGCAGCCAAGATGCGGTCAGCTATGGCTACACCTTC.

The V gene is TRBV20-1, the J gene TRBJ1-1; D is possibly TRBD1 (6 bases). CDR1 is DFQATT, CDR2 SNEGSKA, per germline (reference sequence). There are 12 residues in the CDR3. With 6 bases removed from V and 3 bases from J, the gap between germline ends came to 11 bases. CDR3 amino acids: CSAARGDTEAFF. The CDR3 DNA is TGCAGTGCCGCCAGGGGAGACACTGAAGCTTTCTTT.

V usage is TRBV12-3 or TRBV12-4 and J usage is TRBJ2-7; D not certain. The CDR3 sequence is 13 residues long. V was cut by 7 bases and J by 7 bases, with 17 bases left in between. The CDR3 sequence: CASTDVSSKEQYF. CDR3 DNA sequence: TGTGCCAGCACAGACGTCTCGTCTAAAGAGCAGTACTTC.